Sequencing of this T cell receptor beta chain was carried out in a study of T-cell memory formation after mild COVID-19. Across the study: Among the donors, TCR clusters were largely specific to each donor.

Germline values: CDR1 SGHRS, CDR2 YFSETQ. This CDR3 region has 12 residues. V was cut by 4 bases and J by 7 bases, with 8 bases left in between. Study outcomes and limitations: A subset of responding clones appeared in pre-infection memory, suggesting cross-reactive memory joined.

TCRdb processed the 5' RACE reads anew with MiXCR; each CDR3 protein has one entry. The sample lists tens of thousands of distinct CDR3 sequences; about 15% were seen once. This clonotype was observed a handful of times. What it binds is unknown. The chain employs TRBV5-1 and TRBJ2-2, with D possibly TRBD1 on 5 matching bases. The sequence derives from a man aged 18 to 30 who had mild COVID-19 (a few samples of this study predate the infection). Cell type and time point are not known. The sample was PBMCs or a T cell subset sorted from them (not recorded which). For the CDR3, the DNA is TGCGCCAGCAGCCTAAGGGGCGGGGAGCTGTTTTTT. This gives the protein CASSLRGGELFF.